The rows below give T cell receptor beta chains drawn from one sample of a study of blood T cell repertoires in COVID-19. Here immunoSEQ multiplex PCR was the method, and the copy in TCRdb shows in-frame clones only, minus some. The table includes around 63,000 clones, around 87% detected once. Material: peripheral blood. The origin of the receptors is a man between 60 and 75 years old with acute or convalescent COVID-19. CDR3s include the opening cysteine and the closing phenylalanine or tryptophan. Each record gives: J gene, clone size, CDR3 length, V gene, D gene, CDR3 DNA, CDR3 protein. A D gene is named only where the DNA matches it firmly. Not all rows give a size; the values are once, few, many and, for expanded clones, a class.

J: TRBJ1-6
size: .
length: 15
V: TRBV7-2
D: .
DNA: TGTGCCAGCAGCTTAAGTCGGGGTGATAATTCACCCCTCCACTTT
CDR3: CASSLSRGDNSPLHF

J: TRBJ1-1
size: once
length: 12
V: TRBV3-1/TRBV3-2
D: TRBD1
DNA: TGTGCCAGCAGCCTCGGACAGGGCCCAGCTTTCTTT
CDR3: CASSLGQGPAFF

J: TRBJ2-7
size: .
length: 14
V: TRBV10-2
D: TRBD2
DNA: TGCGCCAGCGGAACTAGCGGGGGGGTTTCTGGGCAGTACTTC
CDR3: CASGTSGGVSGQYF

J: TRBJ2-4
size: .
length: 16
V: TRBV10-2
D: TRBD1
DNA: TGCGCCAGCAGTGATAGGGCAGGGGGAGCCAAAAACATTCAGTACTTC
CDR3: CASSDRAGGAKNIQYF

J: TRBJ1-4
size: .
length: 18
V: TRBV7-2
D: .
DNA: TGTGCCAGCAGCTTAGACGGAGAGGGTGGGGCAACTAATGAAAAACTGTTTTTT
CDR3: CASSLDGEGGATNEKLFF

J: TRBJ2-3
size: .
length: 19
V: TRBV2
D: TRBD2
DNA: TGTGCCAGCAGTGAACGGGGACTAGCGGGGGGGCCGGGCACAGATACGCAGTATTTT
CDR3: CASSERGLAGGPGTDTQYF

J: TRBJ1-1
size: .
length: 15
V: TRBV19
D: .
DNA: TGTGCCAGTAGTCCGACGGGAGGGTACCTCACTGAAGCTTTCTTT
CDR3: CASSPTGGYLTEAFF

J: TRBJ1-4
size: .
length: 14
V: TRBV6-1
D: .
DNA: TGTGCCAGCAGTGATCAGGGTTATAATGAAAAACTGTTTTTT
CDR3: CASSDQGYNEKLFF

J: TRBJ2-1
size: .
length: 14
V: TRBV30
D: .
DNA: TGTGCCTGGGATACAGTAAGCTCCTACAATGAGCAGTTCTTC
CDR3: CAWDTVSSYNEQFF

J: TRBJ2-1
size: .
length: 14
V: TRBV19
D: TRBD2
DNA: TGTGCCAGTGCCAGCGGGAGCTCCTACAATGAGCAGTTCTTC
CDR3: CASASGSSYNEQFF

J: TRBJ1-2
size: .
length: 15
V: TRBV4-2
D: .
DNA: TGTGCCAGCAGCCAAGATGGGACTCTATCTTATGGCTACACCTTC
CDR3: CASSQDGTLSYGYTF

J: TRBJ1-5
size: few
length: 16
V: TRBV19
D: .
DNA: TGTGCCAGTAGTCCCAGACCGACAGTACTAAATCAGCCCCAGCATTTT
CDR3: CASSPRPTVLNQPQHF

J: TRBJ2-1
size: .
length: 16
V: TRBV7-8
D: TRBD2
DNA: TGTGCCAGCAAAACTGGAGGCGGGGGGTCATACAATGAGCAGTTCTTC
CDR3: CASKTGGGGSYNEQFF

J: TRBJ2-7
size: .
length: 15
V: TRBV5-1
D: .
DNA: TGCGCCAGCAGCCCTGGACAAGTCAAGCCTTCCGAGCAGTACTTC
CDR3: CASSPGQVKPSEQYF

J: TRBJ1-5
size: .
length: 13
V: TRBV27
D: .
DNA: TGTGCCAGCAGCCAGGGGTTGCGTCAGCCCCAGCATTTT
CDR3: CASSQGLRQPQHF

J: TRBJ1-2
size: .
length: 13
V: TRBV5-4
D: TRBD1
DNA: TGTGCCAGCAGCTTGGCAGGGGGCGACTCTCGCACCTTC
CDR3: CASSLAGGDSRTF

J: TRBJ1-3
size: few
length: 15
V: TRBV7-2
D: .
DNA: TGTGCCAGCAGCATAGACAGCACTCTGGAAAACACCATATATTTT
CDR3: CASSIDSTLENTIYF

J: TRBJ2-7
size: .
length: 17
V: TRBV15
D: .
DNA: TGTGCCACCAGCGGGGTCGACCTCCGGGAAAACTCCTACGAGCAGTACTTC
CDR3: CATSGVDLRENSYEQYF

J: TRBJ2-7
size: .
length: 17
V: TRBV4-2
D: TRBD2
DNA: TGTGCCAGCAGCCAAGTAGCGGGGGGTCCCAGCTCCTACGAGCAGTACTTC
CDR3: CASSQVAGGPSSYEQYF

J: TRBJ1-4
size: .
length: 13
V: TRBV7-7
D: .
DNA: TGTGCTAGCAGCTTAAACAATAATGAAAAACTGTTTTTT
CDR3: CASSLNNNEKLFF

J: TRBJ1-5
size: .
length: 12
V: TRBV10-3
D: TRBD1
DNA: TGTGCCATCAGCAGGGGGGATCAGCCCCAGCATTTT
CDR3: CAISRGDQPQHF

J: TRBJ2-1
size: .
length: 15
V: TRBV6-5
D: .
DNA: TGTGCCAGCAGAGTGACAGGAAACCTATACAATGAGCAGTTCTTC
CDR3: CASRVTGNLYNEQFF

J: TRBJ1-2
size: .
length: 15
V: TRBV2
D: TRBD1
DNA: TGTGCCAGCAGTCGGGACAGGGTGACCGTGGATGGCTACACCTTC
CDR3: CASSRDRVTVDGYTF

J: TRBJ2-5
size: .
length: 16
V: TRBV6-1
D: .
DNA: TGTGCCAGCAGTGAACAGGACAGAGAAGGGTGGGAGACCCAGTACTTC
CDR3: CASSEQDREGWETQYF

J: TRBJ2-7
size: .
length: 15
V: TRBV6-2/TRBV6-3
D: .
DNA: TGTGCCAGCAGTTACTCGCGGGGGCAGCAATACGAGCAGTACTTC
CDR3: CASSYSRGQQYEQYF

J: TRBJ2-3
size: .
length: 13
V: TRBV10-1
D: TRBD2
DNA: TGCGCCAGCAGTGAATTAGCGGGGGAGGCGCAGTATTTT
CDR3: CASSELAGEAQYF

J: TRBJ1-4
size: .
length: 16
V: TRBV21-1
D: .
DNA: TGTGCCAGCAGCAAGTTCACGGACAGGGGGAATGAAAAACTGTTTTTT
CDR3: CASSKFTDRGNEKLFF

J: TRBJ2-4
size: .
length: 17
V: TRBV6-2/TRBV6-3
D: TRBD2
DNA: TGTGCCAGCAGTTACAAAGGGGAGGGGTGGACCAAAAACATTCAGTACTTC
CDR3: CASSYKGEGWTKNIQYF

J: TRBJ1-1
size: few
length: 15
V: TRBV18
D: TRBD1
DNA: TGTGCCAGCTCACCACAGAGACAGGGTGGCACTGAAGCTTTCTTT
CDR3: CASSPQRQGGTEAFF

J: TRBJ1-4
size: .
length: 16
V: TRBV7-9
D: TRBD1
DNA: TGTGCCAGCAGCTTTCTACAGGGGTTGACTAATGAAAAACTGTTTTTT
CDR3: CASSFLQGLTNEKLFF

J: TRBJ2-1
size: once
length: 13
V: TRBV6-5
D: TRBD1
DNA: TGTGCCAGCAGTTCGACAGGGGCAAATGAGCAGTTCTTC
CDR3: CASSSTGANEQFF

J: TRBJ2-7
size: once
length: 15
V: TRBV3-1/TRBV3-2
D: TRBD2
DNA: TGTGCCAGCAGCGCCCCTAGCGGGGGTTTTATGGGGCAGTACTTC
CDR3: CASSAPSGGFMGQYF

J: TRBJ1-5
size: .
length: 16
V: TRBV19
D: TRBD1
DNA: TGTGCCAGTAGTCCACCTGGGACAGCCTGGAATCAGCCCCAGCATTTT
CDR3: CASSPPGTAWNQPQHF

J: TRBJ1-1
size: .
length: 13
V: TRBV29-1
D: .
DNA: TGCAGCGTTGAAGGACAGATGAACACTGAAGCTTTCTTT
CDR3: CSVEGQMNTEAFF

J: TRBJ1-1
size: .
length: 14
V: TRBV5-5
D: .
DNA: TGTGCCAGCAGCTCGGGACAAAGAAACACTGAAGCTTTCTTT
CDR3: CASSSGQRNTEAFF

J: TRBJ2-5
size: .
length: 15
V: TRBV25-1
D: .
DNA: TGTGCCAGCAGTGATCCGGGGGGCATCCAAGAGACCCAGTACTTC
CDR3: CASSDPGGIQETQYF

J: TRBJ1-2
size: .
length: 13
V: TRBV5-4
D: .
DNA: TGTGCCAGCAGCTTGCAGGGAAACTATGGCTACACCTTC
CDR3: CASSLQGNYGYTF

J: TRBJ2-2
size: once
length: 15
V: TRBV19
D: .
DNA: TGTGCCAGTAGTATGGAGGGGCTGAGGACCGGGGAGCTGTTTTTT
CDR3: CASSMEGLRTGELFF

J: TRBJ2-3
size: .
length: 15
V: TRBV5-4
D: TRBD1
DNA: TGTGCCAGCAGCGGGGACAGGAGGAGCACAGATACGCAGTATTTT
CDR3: CASSGDRRSTDTQYF

J: TRBJ2-1
size: .
length: 16
V: TRBV14
D: TRBD2
DNA: TGTGCCAGCAGCCCTGGGACTAGCGGGGGGTACAATGAGCAGTTCTTC
CDR3: CASSPGTSGGYNEQFF

J: TRBJ1-5
size: once
length: 15
V: TRBV6-5
D: .
DNA: TGTGCCAGCAGTTACTCGGTTCAGAGCAATCAGCCCCAGCATTTT
CDR3: CASSYSVQSNQPQHF

J: TRBJ1-1
size: few
length: 12
V: TRBV6-6
D: .
DNA: TGTGCCAGCAACATAACCCCCCTTGAAGCTTTCTTT
CDR3: CASNITPLEAFF

J: TRBJ2-1
size: once
length: 14
V: TRBV6-2/TRBV6-3
D: .
DNA: TGTGCCAGCAGTTACTCTCAGGGAATAAAGGAGCAGTTCTTC
CDR3: CASSYSQGIKEQFF

J: TRBJ2-7
size: .
length: 14
V: TRBV2
D: TRBD1
DNA: TGTGCCAGCAGAGTGGGGACAGGTCGCTGGGAGCAGTACTTC
CDR3: CASRVGTGRWEQYF

J: TRBJ1-3
size: .
length: 15
V: TRBV3-1/TRBV3-2
D: .
DNA: TGTGCCAGCAGCCAAGAAAGGGGGTCGGGAAACACCATATATTTT
CDR3: CASSQERGSGNTIYF

J: TRBJ2-7
size: .
length: 15
V: TRBV27
D: TRBD1
DNA: TGTGCCAGCAGTTTATGGGACAGGGTTGCCTACGAGCAGTACTTC
CDR3: CASSLWDRVAYEQYF

J: TRBJ2-3
size: .
length: 15
V: TRBV5-6
D: .
DNA: TGTGCCAGCAGCTTGGCCTTTGCGGGCACAGATACGCAGTATTTT
CDR3: CASSLAFAGTDTQYF

J: TRBJ2-3
size: .
length: 16
V: TRBV13
D: TRBD1
DNA: TGTGCCAGCAGCCCACGACAGGGTTTATGGGGAGATACGCAGTATTTT
CDR3: CASSPRQGLWGDTQYF

J: TRBJ1-1
size: .
length: 13
V: TRBV13
D: TRBD1
DNA: TGTGCCAGCAGTTCCGGGACAGCCGCTGAAGCTTTCTTT
CDR3: CASSSGTAAEAFF

J: TRBJ1-1
size: .
length: 14
V: TRBV27
D: TRBD1
DNA: TGTGCCAGCAGTTGGGGACAGGGGGGCACTGAAGCTTTCTTT
CDR3: CASSWGQGGTEAFF

J: TRBJ2-3
size: .
length: 14
V: TRBV7-3
D: .
DNA: TGTGCCAGCAGCTTAGACACTAGCACAGATACGCAGTATTTT
CDR3: CASSLDTSTDTQYF

J: TRBJ1-6
size: .
length: 17
V: TRBV19
D: .
DNA: TGTGCCAGTAGATCCGGGACTCAGGTCTCCTATAATTCACCCCTCCACTTT
CDR3: CASRSGTQVSYNSPLHF

J: TRBJ1-1
size: .
length: 17
V: TRBV19
D: .
DNA: TGTGCCAGTAGTATTGGCGTGCGGGGCCTAGGGAGCACTGAAGCTTTCTTT
CDR3: CASSIGVRGLGSTEAFF

J: TRBJ2-3
size: .
length: 19
V: TRBV4-3
D: TRBD2
DNA: TGCGCCAGCAGCCAAAGCGGGACGAGCGGGGGGGCATGGGCAGATACGCAGTATTTT
CDR3: CASSQSGTSGGAWADTQYF

J: TRBJ1-6
size: .
length: 14
V: TRBV6-5
D: .
DNA: TGTGCCAGCAGTTACGAGGGCGGTGGTTCACCCCTCCACTTT
CDR3: CASSYEGGGSPLHF